The 13 T cell receptor beta chains below all came from one sample that was sequenced in a study of cytomegalovirus exposure and HLA in healthy donors. PCR amplification relied on 60 Vbeta primers (plus 13 Jbeta primers). Generated by immunoSEQ multiplex PCR, the TCRdb table keeps only in-frame clones and is missing some. The top ten clones hold 0.95% to 1.5% of a sample with around 180,000 clones, approximately 88% of them seen once. The sample comprised PBMCs. The receptors come from a boy under 10 years old in good health and CMV-seronegative.

This clone was seen just once. J is TRBJ1-3 and V is TRBV6-4; D ambiguous. The CDR3 has 15 amino acids. V gave up 3 bases and J gave up 0 bases, with 9 bases separating them. The V gene's germline CDR1 is MRHNA and CDR2 SNTAGT. The CDR3 loop reads CASSEAVASGNTIYF. CDR3 nucleotide sequence: TGTGCCAGCAGTGAGGCCGTCGCCTCTGGAAACACCATATATTTT.

V and J are TRBV9 and TRBJ2-1, with 10 bases aligning to TRBD2. The CDR3 is 15 residues long. J lost 7 bases, V lost 0 bases, and 4 bases had no gene match. Germline loops: CDR1 SGDLS, CDR2 YYNGEE. CDR3 sequence reads: CASSVEGLATNEQFF. The CDR3 DNA follows: TGTGCCAGCAGCGTAGAGGGACTAGCGACGAATGAGCAGTTCTTC.

The CDR3, as DNA: TGCGCCAGCAGCCAAGTTGACACTAACTATGGCTACACCTTC. It is translated as CASSQVDTNYGYTF. The chain uses TRBV4-1 and TRBJ1-2; D remains ambiguous. Trimming pared 1 base from V and 0 bases from J, leaving 6 bases between. The CDR3 spans 14 residues. Germline V gene lookup returns CDR1 MGHRA and CDR2 YSYEKL.

The chain joins TRBV7-9 to TRBJ2-5; possible D gene TRBD1, 5 bases. This CDR3 contains 17 residues. Trimming removed 5 bases from V and 4 bases from J, with 23 bases in between. Germline V gives CDR1 SEHNR, CDR2 FQNEAQ (reference sequence). CDR3 coding DNA: TGTGCCAGCAGCCTAGGGGTTGGCGAGCCAGGAAGAGAGACCCAGTACTTC. Protein: CASSLGVGEPGRETQYF. Supplemented by reference TRBV7-9 and TRBJ2-5, the full variable domain reads DTGVSQNPRHKITKRGQNVTFRCDPISEHNRLYWYRQTLGQGPEFLTYFQNEAQLEKSRLLSDRFSAERPKGSFSTLEIQRTEQGDSAMYLCASSLGVGEPGRETQYFGPGTRLLVL.

The chain links TRBV25-1 to TRBJ2-5; 10 bases align to TRBD1. Per germline, CDR1 MGHDK and CDR2 SYGVNS. CDR3 length equals 13 residues. The ends lost 8 bases at V and 5 bases at J; junction bases unmatched: 5. As DNA, the CDR3 is TGTGCCAGCCTGGGGACAGGGGAGGAGACCCAGTACTTC. Amino acid sequence: CASLGTGEETQYF.

J is TRBJ2-5 and V is TRBV5-4; 7 nucleotides agree with TRBD1. The CDR3 runs 14 residues. Germline trimming cut 4 bases from V and 2 bases from J; bases unmatched to any gene: 5. Germline loops: CDR1 SGHNT, CDR2 YYREEE (reference sequence). The CDR3 sequence: CASSPQGQQETQYF. The CDR3 DNA reads as TGTGCCAGCAGCCCACAGGGACAGCAAGAGACCCAGTACTTC.

This chain uses TRBV27 with TRBJ2-1, with 9 bases lining up with TRBD1. This CDR3 has 15 amino acids. Per germline, CDR1 MNHEY and CDR2 SMNVEV (reference sequence). V was clipped by 5 bases and J by 4 bases; unmatched bases: 6. CDR3 loop: CASSRDRVRYNEQFF. As DNA, the CDR3 is TGTGCCAGCAGTCGGGACAGGGTGAGGTACAATGAGCAGTTCTTC.

The chain joins TRBV7-6 to TRBJ2-5, with TRBD1 as a possible D gene (5 bases). V lost 5 bases and J lost 4, with 5 bases in between. The CDR3 runs 11 residues. In germline, CDR1 is SGHVS, CDR2 FNYEAQ. The CDR3, as DNA: TGTGCCAGCAGCACAGGAGAGACCCAGTACTTC. This encodes CASSTGETQYF. Supplemented by reference TRBV7-6 and TRBJ2-5, the full variable domain reads GAGVSQSPRYKVTKRGQDVALRCDPISGHVSLYWYRQALGQGPEFLTYFNYEAQQDKSGLPNDRFSAERPEGSISTLTIQRTEQRDSAMYRCASSTGETQYFGPGTRLLVL.

This chain links TRBV11-2 with TRBJ2-1, with 11 bases fitting TRBD2. Germline CDR1 and CDR2: SGHAT and FQNNGV. The CDR3 is made up of 15 amino acids. V lost 2 bases to trimming and J lost 9 bases; unmatched junction nucleotides: 6. CDR3 protein: CASSLTSGRPGEQFF. The CDR3 nucleotides read TGTGCCAGCAGCTTAACTAGCGGGAGACCGGGTGAGCAGTTCTTC. The full variable domain, in which reference TRBV11-2 and TRBJ2-1 provide the parts outside the CDR3, is EAGVAQSPRYKIIEKRQSVAFWCNPISGHATLYWYQQILGQGPKLLIQFQNNGVVDDSQLPKDRFSAERLKGVDSTLKIQPAKLEDSAVYLCASSLTSGRPGEQFFGPGTRLTVL.

This CDR3 reads CASSQDDSEAYNEQFF. CDR3 DNA: TGCGCCAGCAGCCAAGATGATAGCGAGGCCTACAATGAGCAGTTCTTC. The rearrangement uses TRBV4-3 and TRBJ2-1; D perhaps matches TRBD2 (5 bases). V was trimmed by 0 bases and J by 2 bases, leaving 11 bases between them. CDR3 length: 16 amino acids. Germline lookup yields CDR1 LGHNA and CDR2 YSLEER.

This clone was recorded once. The rearrangement uses TRBV9 and TRBJ2-5, with TRBD2 matching 8 bases. V was pared by 3 bases and J by 4 bases, with 8 bases of the junction left unmatched. The CDR3 totals 15 residues. Germline CDR1 and CDR2: SGDLS and YYNGEE. The CDR3 region is CASSASSGVGETQYF. The CDR3 DNA is TGTGCCAGCAGCGCAAGTAGCGGGGTTGGAGAGACCCAGTACTTC.

The chain combines TRBV2 with TRBJ1-3; D call uncertain. Germline CDR1 is SNHLY and CDR2 is FYNNEI. This CDR3 is built from 13 residues. Trimming cost V 6 bases and J 2 bases, with 8 bases left between them. The CDR3 sequence is CASREGTGNTIYF. The CDR3 DNA reads as TGTGCCAGCAGGGAGGGAACTGGAAACACCATATATTTT.

The chain links TRBV9 to TRBJ2-2; possibly TRBD2 for D (7 bases). The CDR3 sequence is 16 residues long. Germline values: CDR1 SGDLS, CDR2 YYNGEE. Trimming cost V 0 bases and J 4 bases, with 13 bases left between them. The CDR3 reads CASSVGGGAGTGELFF. The CDR3 nucleotides read TGTGCCAGCAGCGTAGGTGGGGGGGCAGGCACCGGGGAGCTGTTTTTT.